The T cell receptor (beta chain) described here comes from a study of neurological immune-mediated disorders. V was trimmed by 3 bases and J by 3 bases, leaving 12 bases between them. The V gene's germline CDR1 is WNHNN and CDR2 SYGVQD (reference sequence). This CDR3 spans 14 amino acids. This clonotype occurred many times. As to time point: longitudinal time-point 2. TCRdb passed the 5' RACE reads through MiXCR, listing each CDR3 protein once. The repertoire includes 55,000 to 65,000 distinct CDR3 sequences, roughly 9.8% of them detected once, and around 12% sits in the top ten. This chain connects TRBV10-1 to TRBJ2-7, with D possibly TRBD1 on 5 matching bases. This TCR derives from a man aged 25-40 years in good health. Sample: PBMCs. The CDR3 DNA is TGCGCCAGCAGTGAACCGGACACCTACTACGAGCAGTACTTC. Amino acids: CASSEPDTYYEQYF.